This is a list of T cell receptor beta chains from one sample in a study of response to subunit inactivated influenza vaccine. TCRdb reprocessed the RT-PCR reads with MiXCR, giving one entry per CDR3 protein. The sample has 650,000 or so distinct CDR3 sequences, 11% to 15% seen once. Sequences were derived from PBMCs from blood, sampled about 14 days before vaccination. These receptors were collected from a man aged 45-60 years who received an inactivated influenza vaccine. The CDR3 runs from the conserved cysteine through the conserved F or W. Only part of the rows carry a size: once, few, many, or a class if the clone is expanded.

length,V,J,size,CDR3
14,TRBV7-2,TRBJ2-7,few,CASSFTGYLFEQYF
18,TRBV24-1,TRBJ1-5,few,CATSDLLPGQGMAQPQHF
15,TRBV28,TRBJ2-3,-,CASRPTGASTDTQYF
13,TRBV6-5,TRBJ1-2,many,CASSYQQGGGYTF
16,TRBV18,TRBJ2-7,few,CASSPDGGGRTGEQYF
14,TRBV5-1,TRBJ2-1,many,CASSSGTGGNEQFF
16,TRBV7-9,TRBJ2-3,-,CASSIKQIRVTDTQYF
12,TRBV19,TRBJ2-7,many,CASRGLSYEQYF
11,TRBV20-1,TRBJ1-2,few,CSVPSVHGYTF
12,TRBV7-9,TRBJ2-7,-,CASSSDWHEQYF
15,TRBV5-1,TRBJ1-2,-,CASSLGHTGYGGYTF
18,TRBV29-1,TRBJ2-4,few,CSVARDWRSPGPKNIQYF
15,TRBV7-2,TRBJ2-2,few,CASKDRALNTGELFF
16,TRBV3-1,TRBJ2-2,-,CASSDTGLAGTGELFF
16,TRBV12-3/TRBV12-4,TRBJ1-5,few,CASSPNRGVFNQPQHF
20,TRBV10-3,TRBJ2-1,few,CAIKGLAEPLAGGSGNEQFF
12,TRBV7-9,TRBJ1-1,many,CASSLDSTEAFF
15,TRBV12-3/TRBV12-4,TRBJ2-7,few,CASSFSSSGGYEQYF
14,TRBV19,TRBJ2-5,-,CASSPWASQETQYF
16,TRBV4-1,TRBJ2-2,-,CASSQDGGAIFGELFF
15,TRBV6-5,TRBJ2-4,-,CASSYSRGAMNIQYF
13,TRBV12-3/TRBV12-4,TRBJ2-4,-,CASMSSGGALSYF
14,TRBV5-1,TRBJ2-3,-,CASSNDSRADTQYF
15,TRBV6-1,TRBJ2-1,-,CASTKSWGAYNEQFF
12,TRBV11-2,TRBJ1-1,-,CASSLGMGGAFF
17,TRBV24-1,TRBJ2-1,-,CATSDRGLAGGPNEQFF
16,TRBV3-1,TRBJ2-2,-,CASSQASYVQGAGLFF
14,TRBV6-2/TRBV6-3,TRBJ2-4,few,CASSRGGSENIQYF
17,TRBV2,TRBJ2-5,few,CASSFQLGLAEQETQYF
18,TRBV28,TRBJ2-1,once,CASRGTSGINWLDNEQFF
14,TRBV9,TRBJ2-7,-,CASSVGQGISEQYF
16,TRBV5-1,TRBJ2-5,few,CASSLSPSGVQETQYF
13,TRBV29-1,TRBJ2-7,few,CSVKGASSYEQYF
14,TRBV7-2,TRBJ1-1,few,CASSLSPGDYEAFF
16,TRBV15,TRBJ2-7,-,CATSRPGTRSLHEQYF
14,TRBV7-2,TRBJ1-4,-,CASSSWAGAEKLFF
16,TRBV7-9,TRBJ1-5,many,CASSLFGTDSNQPQHF
14,TRBV2,TRBJ2-2,-,CASRDKANTGELFF
16,TRBV24-1,TRBJ2-1,few,CATSDQAGENYNEQFF
15,TRBV20-1,TRBJ2-1,-,CSAMTGPSSYNEQFF
13,TRBV5-1,TRBJ1-1,-,CASSGAEGTEAFF
13,TRBV7-6,TRBJ2-1,-,CASSSRGFNEQFF
14,TRBV4-1,TRBJ1-1,few,CASSLQDTNTEAFF
15,TRBV7-8,TRBJ2-1,few,CASSLAGLGVNEQFF
11,TRBV14,TRBJ2-1,few,CASSQDAEQFF
14,TRBV5-1,TRBJ2-3,-,CASTPGGATDTQYF
15,TRBV12-3/TRBV12-4,TRBJ2-7,few,CASSLVVSGPYEQYF
14,TRBV28,TRBJ1-4,-,CASSFYREIRKLFF
14,TRBV12-3/TRBV12-4,TRBJ1-2,few,CASRRALTAYGYTF
14,TRBV7-2,TRBJ2-7,few,CASSPVADTYEQYF
12,TRBV20-1,TRBJ1-2,few,CSARDRTDGYTF
13,TRBV2,TRBJ2-2,-,CASSRLATGELFF